One sample yielded the 28 T cell receptor beta chains listed below, sequenced in a study of blood T cell repertoires in COVID-19. Profiling relied on immunoSEQ multiplex PCR, and the TCRdb table lists in-frame clones only, not all of them. The sample has roughly 280,000 clones, 70% to 90% seen once; the top ten hold roughly 11%. Material: peripheral blood. The receptors were gathered from a woman aged 70-85 years with acute or convalescent COVID-19.

This clone was recorded once. The J gene is TRBJ2-7, the V gene TRBV6-1; weak D call: TRBD2 (6 bases). Germline CDR1 is MNHNS and CDR2 is SASEGT. CDR3 length: 12 amino acids. V lost 2 bases, J lost 13 bases, and 15 bases lay in between. This CDR3 is CASSETREESYF. CDR3 bases: TGTGCCAGCAGTGAAACCAGGGAGGAGAGTTACTTC.

The V call is TRBV6-5, the J call TRBJ2-7; 7 nucleotides agree with TRBD2. This CDR3 has 15 amino acids. Germline V CDR1 and CDR2: MNHEY, SVGAGI. The V gene end was trimmed by 5 bases and the J gene end by 3 bases; junction bases not matched to a gene: 10. CDR3 sequence reads: CASSTLAGENYEQYF. The CDR3 DNA is TGTGCCAGCAGTACCTTGGCGGGGGAGAACTACGAGCAGTACTTC.

The V call is TRBV19, the J call TRBJ2-7; tentatively, D is TRBD1 (6 bases). CDR3 length equals 13 residues. Trimming removed 4 bases at V and 7 bases at J, with 14 bases between. Looked up from germline, CDR1 is LNHDA and CDR2 is SQIVND (reference sequence). CDR3 protein: CASSKARGGEQYF. CDR3 sequence (DNA): TGTGCCAGTAGTAAGGCCAGGGGTGGGGAGCAGTACTTC. Drawing the rest from reference TRBV19 and TRBJ2-7, the complete variable domain is DGGITQSPKYLFRKEGQNVTLSCEQNLNHDAMYWYRQDPGQGLRLIYYSQIVNDFQKGDIAEGYSVSREKKESFPLTVTSAQKNPTAFYLCASSKARGGEQYFGPGTRLTVT.

The chain combines TRBV20-1 with TRBJ1-5, with 7 bases lining up with TRBD1. The germline gives CDR1 DFQATT, CDR2 SNEGSKA (reference sequence). CDR3 size: 13 residues. The junction had 6 bases not matched to a gene; V was cut back by 3 bases and J by 7 bases. The CDR3 coding sequence is TGCAGTGCTAGTAACAGGGGCGGGCAGCCCCAGCATTTT. Translating gives CSASNRGGQPQHF.

This rearrangement joins TRBV5-1 to TRBJ2-2, with TRBD1 matching over 7 bases. This CDR3 comprises 16 residues. The junction had 9 bases not matched to a gene; V was cut back by 1 base and J by 6 bases. The germline V gene has CDR1 SGHRS and CDR2 YFSETQ. The CDR3 coding sequence is TGCGCCAGCAGCTTGAGGGACAGATTAAAAGCCGGGGAGCTGTTTTTT. It specifies CASSLRDRLKAGELFF.

J is TRBJ1-1 and V is TRBV5-1, with a tentative D call TRBD1 (5 bases). Trimming cost V 1 base and J 3 bases, with 16 bases left between them. This CDR3 has 16 residues. Germline V gives CDR1 SGHRS, CDR2 YFSETQ. The CDR3 sequence: CASSLMGGGIHTEAFF. CDR3 in DNA: TGCGCCAGCAGCTTGATGGGGGGTGGGATCCACACTGAAGCTTTCTTT.

The V gene is TRBV6-6, the J gene TRBJ1-6; perhaps TRBD1 as D (5 bases). The CDR3 runs to 14 residues. The V gene lost 4 bases and the J gene lost 7 bases, with 11 bases spanning the gap. CDR1 is MNHNY, CDR2 SVGAGI, per germline (reference sequence). The DNA of the CDR3 is TGTGCCAGCAGTTTGGACAATTCAAATTCACCCCTCCACTTT. Its protein product is CASSLDNSNSPLHF.

About this clone itself: The same CDR3 is also encoded by other DNA sequences in this sample. The J gene is TRBJ1-2, the V gene TRBV19; 7 bases are a match to TRBD1. The CDR3 contains 13 residues. Germline V lookup: CDR1 LNHDA, CDR2 SQIVND (reference sequence). The J segment lost 5 bases and the V segment lost 3 bases, leaving 3 bases of the junction unmatched. The CDR3 spells CASSIQGGYGYTF. The CDR3 DNA is TGTGCCAGTAGTATTCAGGGGGGTTATGGCTACACCTTC.

CDR3: CASRGSDRATGNTIYF. The CDR3 region has the DNA TGTGCCAGCAGGGGGAGCGACAGGGCCACTGGAAACACCATATATTTT. J is TRBJ1-3 and V is TRBV2, with 7 bases fitting TRBD1. The germline V gene has CDR1 SNHLY and CDR2 FYNNEI. This CDR3 has 16 residues. The junction had 10 bases not matched to a gene; V was cut back by 6 bases and J by 2 bases.

The chain couples TRBV2 to TRBJ1-5; D ambiguous. Germline lookup yields CDR1 SNHLY and CDR2 FYNNEI. This CDR3 spans 14 amino acids. Trimming removed 3 bases from V and 2 bases from J, with 8 bases in between. The CDR3 sequence: CASSERRGNQPQHF. CDR3 DNA: TGTGCCAGCAGTGAGAGACGGGGCAATCAGCCCCAGCATTTT.

The V and J genes are TRBV2 and TRBJ2-7; 8 bases line up with TRBD1. Per the germline V gene, CDR1 is SNHLY and CDR2 is FYNNEI. The trim removed 4 bases at V and 0 bases at J, leaving 5 bases unmatched. CDR3 size: 15 residues. The CDR3 loop is CASSVGQGSSYEQYF. The CDR3 DNA reads TGTGCCAGCAGTGTAGGACAGGGTAGCTCCTACGAGCAGTACTTC. The full variable domain, in which reference TRBV2 and TRBJ2-7 provide the parts outside the CDR3, is EPEVTQTPSHQVTQMGQEVILRCVPISNHLYFYWYRQILGQKVEFLVSFYNNEISEKSEIFDDQFSVERPDGSNFTLKIRSTKLEDSAMYFCASSVGQGSSYEQYFGPGTRLTVT.

This clone was seen a handful of times. This chain uses TRBV5-1 with TRBJ2-7; TRBD1 matches 9 bases. Per germline, CDR1 SGHRS and CDR2 YFSETQ. The length of the CDR3 is 14 residues. Trimming cost V 5 bases and J 2 bases; bases outside gene matches: 5. DNA for the CDR3: TGCGCCAGCAGAAAACAGGGGGCGGCCTACGAGCAGTACTTC. Translated: CASRKQGAAYEQYF.

This chain uses TRBV28 with TRBJ1-5, with TRBD1 matching 7 bases. The CDR3 is 14 amino acids. Germline values: CDR1 MDHEN, CDR2 SYDVKM. V shed 4 bases and J 6 bases; nucleotides not matched to a gene: 6. In DNA, the CDR3 is TGTGCCAGCAGTTCGACAGGGATCGGTCAGCCCCAGCATTTT. Protein: CASSSTGIGQPQHF.

The sample holds one count of this clone. This chain uses TRBV27 with TRBJ1-2; TRBD1 aligns across 7 bases. CDR1 is MNHEY and CDR2 is SMNVEV in the germline V gene (reference sequence). J was trimmed by 4 bases and V by 4 bases; bases with no gene match: 6. The CDR3 consists of 14 residues. This CDR3 is CASSSRQGPYGYTF. CDR3 DNA sequence: TGTGCCAGCAGTTCTCGACAGGGTCCCTATGGCTACACCTTC.

This rearrangement joins TRBV5-1 to TRBJ1-2; 9 bases agree with TRBD1. Trimming took 7 bases from V and 2 from J; bases not matched to a gene: 6. The CDR3 runs to 14 residues. CDR1 and CDR2 (germline): SGHRS, YFSETQ. This chain's CDR3 is CASESGTGNYGYTF. In DNA form, the CDR3 reads TGCGCCAGCGAAAGCGGGACAGGGAACTATGGCTACACCTTC.

V and J are TRBV4-2 and TRBJ1-3; TRBD1 agrees at 7 bases. J was trimmed by 0 bases and V by 1 base; bases with no gene match: 3. Looked up from germline, CDR1 is LGHNA and CDR2 is YNFKEQ. The CDR3 spans 16 residues. CDR3 DNA sequence: TGTGCCAGCAGCCAAGCGACAGGGCTCTCTGGAAACACCATATATTTT. Translating gives CASSQATGLSGNTIYF.

V gene TRBV18 combines with J gene TRBJ1-1, with a tentative D call TRBD1 (6 bases). CDR1 and CDR2 from the germline V gene are KGHSH and LQKENI. Trimming removed 3 bases at V and 1 base at J, with 12 bases between. The CDR3 extends over 15 amino acids. CDR3 sequence (DNA): TGTGCCAGCTCACCCTACAGGGTTGGGAACACTGAAGCTTTCTTT. Protein sequence: CASSPYRVGNTEAFF.

This chain uses TRBV7-2 with TRBJ1-1; 9 bases match TRBD1. CDR1 and CDR2 (germline): SGHTA, FQGNSA. The V and J ends lost 5 bases and 5 bases, in that order; junction bases with no gene match: 6. This CDR3 comprises 14 residues. The CDR3 spells CASSRDRGWTEAFF. The DNA of the CDR3 is TGTGCCAGCAGCAGAGACAGGGGGTGGACTGAAGCTTTCTTT.

The genes are TRBV2 and TRBJ2-2; a weak D match, TRBD2 (5 bases). Germline values: CDR1 SNHLY, CDR2 FYNNEI. The V and J ends lost 7 bases and 6 bases respectively, with 18 bases between them. The CDR3 totals 15 residues. The CDR3 sequence is CASKTRMASPGELFF. The CDR3 nucleotides read TGTGCCAGCAAGACCCGAATGGCTAGCCCCGGGGAGCTGTTTTTT.

The V call is TRBV11-1, the J call TRBJ2-3; the match to TRBD2 covers 8 bases. V trimming: 3 bases; J trimming: 3 bases; junction bases outside the gene matches: 5. Germline V gene sequence: CDR1 SGHAT, CDR2 FQDESV (reference sequence). The CDR3 loop spans 15 amino acids. CDR3 loop: CASSFAGGDTDTQYF. The CDR3 DNA follows: TGTGCCAGCAGCTTCGCGGGGGGAGATACAGATACGCAGTATTTT.

This chain connects TRBV6-1 to TRBJ1-1; weak D call: TRBD1 (5 bases). V lost 1 base and J 4 bases, leaving 22 bases between the germline ends. The CDR3 spans 18 residues. The germline V gene has CDR1 MNHNS and CDR2 SASEGT. This chain's CDR3 is CASSEVFYVGEVGTEAFF. In DNA, the CDR3 is TGTGCCAGCAGTGAAGTTTTTTATGTGGGGGAGGTTGGCACTGAAGCTTTCTTT.

The V call is TRBV5-6, the J call TRBJ1-2; D may be TRBD1 (5 bases). The CDR3 sequence is 12 residues long. Trimming stripped 5 bases from V and 8 bases from J, with 13 bases between. The germline V gene encodes CDR1 SGHDT and CDR2 YYEEEE. The CDR3 coding sequence is TGTGCCAGCAGGGTACAGGTAGGAGGCTACACCTTC. This translates into CASRVQVGGYTF.

This chain links TRBV11-2 with TRBJ1-1; 8 nucleotides agree with TRBD1. The CDR3 is made up of 16 amino acids. CDR1 SGHAT and CDR2 FQNNGV come from the germline V gene. J was trimmed by 5 bases and V by 4 bases; bases with no gene match: 12. The DNA for the CDR3 is TGTGCCAGCAGCTCTGAGGGAACAGGGGGTGGAACTGAAGCTTTCTTT. Translated, it gives CASSSEGTGGGTEAFF. Based on the CDR3 plus reference TRBV11-2 and TRBJ1-1, the full variable domain is EAGVAQSPRYKIIEKRQSVAFWCNPISGHATLYWYQQILGQGPKLLIQFQNNGVVDDSQLPKDRFSAERLKGVDSTLKIQPAKLEDSAVYLCASSSEGTGGGTEAFFGQGTRLTVV.

The rearrangement links TRBV6-5 to TRBJ1-2; tentatively, D is TRBD1 (6 bases). V shed 6 bases and J shed 6 bases, with 20 bases lying between them. CDR3 size: 15 residues. CDR1 is MNHEY and CDR2 is SVGAGI in the germline V gene. Here the CDR3 reads CASRRWTVGQDGYTF. DNA of the CDR3: TGTGCCAGCAGGAGGTGGACAGTGGGGCAGGATGGCTACACCTTC.

This clone has a handful of counts. The V call is TRBV5-1, the J call TRBJ1-4, with 8 bases matching TRBD1. The junction had 7 bases not matched to a gene; V was cut back by 4 bases and J by 5 bases. Germline CDR1 SGHRS, CDR2 YFSETQ. This CDR3 has 15 residues. This CDR3 is CASSPEGTGNEKLFF. In nucleotides, the CDR3 is TGCGCCAGCAGCCCCGAAGGGACAGGCAATGAAAAACTGTTTTTT.

This clone came up a few times. V gene TRBV6-5 combines with J gene TRBJ1-1, with TRBD1 matching 9 bases. Trimming removed 4 bases from V and 8 bases from J; junction bases left unmatched: 11. The CDR3 has 15 amino acids. CDR1 is MNHEY, CDR2 SVGAGI, per germline. The chain's CDR3 is CASSSYGTGRREAFF. The CDR3 DNA reads TGTGCCAGCAGTTCCTATGGGACAGGGCGACGAGAAGCTTTCTTT.

The rearrangement uses TRBV3-1 (or the pseudogene TRBV3-2) and TRBJ1-2; 9 nucleotides match TRBD1. The CDR3 runs 12 residues. Germline CDR1 is LGHDT and CDR2 is YNNKEL (reference sequence). V shed 8 bases and J 8 bases; nucleotides not matched to a gene: 6. The CDR3 region has the DNA TGTGCCAGCGGTTACAGGGGGCGAGGCTACACCTTC. Its translation: CASGYRGRGYTF.

The chain couples TRBV7-8 to TRBJ2-1; weak D call: TRBD2 (5 bases). Per germline, CDR1 SGHVS and CDR2 FQNEAQ. This CDR3 comprises 14 residues. Deletions cut 5 bases from V and 7 bases from J, with 15 bases between. The CDR3 bases are TGTGCCAGCAGCGCACTTAGAGGGCCGAATGAGCAGTTCTTC. Its translation: CASSALRGPNEQFF.